The 10 T cell receptor beta chains given below trace back to one sample, sequenced in a study of T cell responses to AZD1222 COVID-19 vaccine (dated by TCRdb to about 2021). Library preparation was by the immunoSEQ multiplex PCR assay. Drawn from immuneACCESS, this table holds only the in-frame rearrangements with V and J called that TCRdb kept. Clones are partly lost; checked studies trace under half to an unresolved V gene and leave the rest unexplained. Across this sample there are 150,000 or so clones, with approximately 88% seen only once. The top ten clones comprise about 6% of the sample. The sample's time point, from its label and the paper: baseline before first vaccination. The specimen comprised peripheral blood, sampled on day 0 of AZD1222 vaccination. These receptors came from an adult in good health.

The chain is built from TRBV5-6 and TRBJ1-2; a weak D match, TRBD1 (6 bases). Germline-derived CDR1 and CDR2 are SGHDT and YYEEEE. Trimming took off 1 base at V and 0 bases at J, with 13 bases between the two ends. This CDR3 is 16 amino acids long. The CDR3 loop is CASSLRDRTTNYGYTF. The CDR3 nucleotides are TGTGCCAGCAGCTTGCGAGACAGGACCACTAACTATGGCTACACCTTC.

This clone showed up just a few times. The CDR3 DNA reads TGTGCCAGCCCCGACGCTAGCGACGGCCTGGGCCAAGAGACCCAGTACTTC. Encoded protein: CASPDASDGLGQETQYF. V and J are TRBV6-4 and TRBJ2-5; D is perhaps TRBD2 (6 bases). Trimming left V 8 bases short and J 1 base short, with 23 bases between. Germline-derived CDR1 and CDR2 are MRHNA and SNTAGT. This CDR3 spans 17 amino acids.

The rearrangement links TRBV11-2 to TRBJ1-2, with unresolved D. The ends were cut back, 4 bases at V and 8 bases at J, with 20 bases in the middle. The CDR3 is 15 amino acids. Per germline, CDR1 SGHAT and CDR2 FQNNGV. CDR3: CASSSEGGKGRGYTF. In nucleotides, the CDR3 is TGTGCCAGCAGCTCCGAAGGAGGGAAGGGTCGGGGCTACACCTTC. Complete variable domain (other parts from reference TRBV11-2 and TRBJ1-2): EAGVAQSPRYKIIEKRQSVAFWCNPISGHATLYWYQQILGQGPKLLIQFQNNGVVDDSQLPKDRFSAERLKGVDSTLKIQPAKLEDSAVYLCASSSEGGKGRGYTFGSGTRLTVV.

This chain connects TRBV28 to TRBJ2-2; D may be TRBD1 (7 bases). Trimming left V 8 bases short and J 4 bases short, with 14 bases between. CDR1 MDHEN and CDR2 SYDVKM come from the germline V gene. The CDR3 length is 14 residues. CDR3: CASQAGGGTGELFF. The CDR3 DNA is TGTGCCAGCCAGGCAGGGGGAGGCACCGGGGAGCTGTTTTTT.

This clone was seen a handful of times. The chain uses TRBV19 and TRBJ2-5; possible D gene TRBD2, 6 bases. The germline gives CDR1 LNHDA, CDR2 SQIVND (reference sequence). V was trimmed by 1 base and J by 6 bases, leaving 18 bases between them. The CDR3 sequence is 16 residues long. CDR3 coding DNA: TGTGCCAGTAGTATAGCACCCGCTGCTAGCGCGAAGACCCAGTACTTC. Translation gives CASSIAPAASAKTQYF.

The count of this clone is one. The chain combines TRBV19 with TRBJ2-7; D might be TRBD2 (5 bases). The ends were cut back, 3 bases at V and 7 bases at J, with 16 bases in the middle. This CDR3 spans 14 amino acids. Germline lookup yields CDR1 LNHDA and CDR2 SQIVND (reference sequence). CDR3 in DNA: TGTGCCAGTAGTATGCGCGGCAGGAGGCCTGAGCAGTACTTC. It specifies CASSMRGRRPEQYF. Full variable domain (rest looked up from reference TRBV19 and TRBJ2-7): DGGITQSPKYLFRKEGQNVTLSCEQNLNHDAMYWYRQDPGQGLRLIYYSQIVNDFQKGDIAEGYSVSREKKESFPLTVTSAQKNPTAFYLCASSMRGRRPEQYFGPGTRLTVT.

The chain recombines TRBV6-1 with TRBJ2-1; TRBD2 matches 10 bases. J was trimmed by 6 bases and V by 2 bases; bases with no gene match: 4. Germline loops: CDR1 MNHNS, CDR2 SASEGT. This CDR3 is 15 amino acids long. The CDR3, as DNA: TGTGCCAGCAGTGAAAGGAGCGGGGGGGCCAATGAGCAGTTCTTC. Translation: CASSERSGGANEQFF.

V gene TRBV19 combines with J gene TRBJ1-1; D remains ambiguous. V lost 9 bases, J lost 8 bases, and 16 bases lay in between. This CDR3 contains 12 residues. Germline V gene sequence: CDR1 LNHDA, CDR2 SQIVND (reference sequence). CDR3 loop: CASLTDGGEAFF. The CDR3 DNA follows: TGTGCCAGCCTAACCGACGGAGGGGAAGCTTTCTTT.

The V call is TRBV5-6, the J call TRBJ2-1, with 8 bases that match TRBD1. Germline V lookup: CDR1 SGHDT, CDR2 YYEEEE. The CDR3 totals 18 residues. The ends lost 1 base at V and 5 bases at J; junction bases unmatched: 14. CDR3 bases: TGTGCCAGCAGCTTGTTGGGTCTTATGGGACAGGTTAACAATGAGCAGTTCTTC. It specifies CASSLLGLMGQVNNEQFF.

A note on this clone: Other nucleotide sequences in the sample specify the same CDR3. The chain couples TRBV5-1 to TRBJ1-1; possible D gene TRBD1, 5 bases. V was cut by 0 bases and J by 2 bases, with 8 bases left in between. This CDR3 region has 14 residues. Per germline, CDR1 SGHRS and CDR2 YFSETQ. This CDR3 is CASSLEGLNTEAFF. The CDR3, as DNA: TGCGCCAGCAGCTTGGAGGGGTTAAACACTGAAGCTTTCTTT.